The TCR beta chain under discussion was sequenced for a study of OX40 agonist ivuxolimab in advanced cancers. Overall study: With a range of roughly 23 to 79, age averaged roughly 60 years, and 75% to 90% were male. Two cutaneous melanoma patients and one hepatocellular carcinoma patient, three in all, had partial responses.

Trimming pared 0 bases from V and 5 bases from J, leaving 11 bases between. This CDR3 comprises 15 residues. Germline CDR1 reads SGHRS; CDR2 reads YFSETQ. TCRdb's table, derived via immunoSEQ multiplex PCR, lists solely in-frame clones and lacks some. The sample lists fewer than 90,000 clones, more than 75% occurring once. The genes are TRBV5-1 and TRBJ1-4; D may be TRBD1 (5 bases). The sample here was CD4+ or CD8+ T cells sorted from blood, taken in a trial of the OX40 agonist ivuxolimab. This receptor was obtained from an adult with an advanced solid tumor such as melanoma, head and neck, liver or kidney cancer. In DNA, the CDR3 is TGCGCCAGCAGCTTGGGGGGCGCATGGAATGAAAAACTGTTTTTT. It codes for CASSLGGAWNEKLFF.